The 9 T cell receptor beta chains below all came from one sample that was sequenced in a study of T cells in Graves' hyperthyroidism and ophthalmopathy. The source material, RNA transcripts, was used to amplify TCR beta CDR3 regions. Using the HTBI primer set, a first-round RT-PCR was run on the TCR CDR3. TCRdb fed the multiplex PCR reads into MiXCR, producing one record per CDR3 protein. The table lists some 510,000 distinct CDR3 sequences, about a fifth of them singletons. Sequencing was done on a sample of blood. Receptors were obtained from a man aged 18 to 29 with Graves' hyperthyroidism.

This clonotype was recorded many times. The chain has TRBV2 and TRBJ1-1; D gene ambiguous. The length of the CDR3 is 17 residues. CDR1 is SNHLY, CDR2 FYNNEI, per germline. Trimming cost V 1 base and J 5 bases, with 20 bases left between them. As DNA, the CDR3 is TGTGCCAGCAGTGAAGATGCAGATACGTTTAGGGAGACTGAAGCTTTCTTT. It is translated as CASSEDADTFRETEAFF.

This clonotype came up a few times. This chain uses TRBV12-3 or TRBV12-4 with TRBJ1-6; possible D gene TRBD1, 6 bases. This CDR3 region has 15 residues. The V end lost 5 bases, the J end lost 4 bases, and 12 bases lay between the germline ends. In DNA form, the CDR3 reads TGTGCCAGCAGTCCCACCGGGACATATAATTCACCCCTCCACTTT. It is translated as CASSPTGTYNSPLHF.

This clonotype was seen many times. The chain recombines TRBV12-3 or TRBV12-4 with TRBJ2-5; D uncertain. The CDR3 covers 13 residues. Deletions cut 2 bases from V and 3 bases from J, with 7 bases between. The DNA of the CDR3 is TGTGCCAGCAGTTTAACTTCTAAAGAGACCCAGTACTTC. Amino acids: CASSLTSKETQYF.

This clonotype was picked up a small number of times. The J gene is TRBJ1-3, the V gene TRBV6-1; D possibly corresponds to TRBD1 (5 bases). The length of the CDR3 is 15 residues. CDR1 and CDR2 from the germline V gene are MNHNS and SASEGT. V lost 1 base and J lost 0, with 7 bases in between. The CDR3 loop reads CASSEDRNSGNTIYF. The CDR3 DNA follows: TGTGCCAGCAGTGAAGACAGGAACTCTGGAAACACCATATATTTT.

This clonotype was detected only a few times. For the CDR3, the DNA is TGTGCCAGCAGGTCCAGCTTAGCGAGCATTCAGTACTTC. Translated, it gives CASRSSLASIQYF. This rearrangement joins TRBV3-1 to TRBJ2-4; D possibly corresponds to TRBD2 (5 bases). Germline V CDR1 and CDR2: LGHDT, YNNKEL (reference sequence). The germline V and J ends were trimmed by 6 bases and 9 bases, with 15 bases remaining between them. This CDR3 spans 13 amino acids.

Many counts were recorded for this clonotype. This chain connects TRBV19 to TRBJ2-2; D call uncertain. Trimming stripped 4 bases from V and 4 bases from J, with 4 bases between. Germline V gene sequence: CDR1 LNHDA, CDR2 SQIVND (reference sequence). CDR3 length equals 12 residues. The CDR3 bases are TGTGCCAGTAGTAATCCCACCGGGGAGCTGTTTTTT. This encodes CASSNPTGELFF.

This clonotype was seen more than once but under ten times. The chain recombines TRBV30 with TRBJ1-2; 10 bases map to TRBD1. The trim removed 0 bases at V and 4 bases at J, leaving 8 bases unmatched. Per germline, CDR1 GTSNPN and CDR2 SVGIG (reference sequence). This CDR3 contains 16 residues. CDR3 region: CAWSVLRTGGGYGYTF. The CDR3 region has the DNA TGTGCCTGGAGTGTACTCAGGACAGGGGGAGGCTATGGCTACACCTTC.

This clonotype was recorded at least ten times. V usage is TRBV28 and J usage is TRBJ1-1; no definite D call. The germline CDR1 and CDR2 sequences are MDHEN and SYDVKM. CDR3 length: 13 amino acids. The V and J ends lost 5 bases and 11 bases respectively, with 18 bases between them. CDR3 sequence reads: CASSLREHQRAFF. Written as DNA, the CDR3 is TGTGCCAGCAGTCTCCGGGAGCACCAGCGGGCTTTCTTT.

A few counts support this clonotype. A read error may explain this, as a much larger clone is one base away. This chain connects TRBV7-9 to TRBJ2-7; D remains ambiguous. This CDR3 spans 13 amino acids. Deletions cut 3 bases from V and 2 bases from J, with 8 bases between. In germline, CDR1 is SEHNR, CDR2 FQNEAQ (reference sequence). CDR3 sequence: CASSFSAPYEQYF. CDR3 nucleotide sequence: TGTGCCAGCAGCTTTTCGGCCCCCTACGAGCAGTACTTC.